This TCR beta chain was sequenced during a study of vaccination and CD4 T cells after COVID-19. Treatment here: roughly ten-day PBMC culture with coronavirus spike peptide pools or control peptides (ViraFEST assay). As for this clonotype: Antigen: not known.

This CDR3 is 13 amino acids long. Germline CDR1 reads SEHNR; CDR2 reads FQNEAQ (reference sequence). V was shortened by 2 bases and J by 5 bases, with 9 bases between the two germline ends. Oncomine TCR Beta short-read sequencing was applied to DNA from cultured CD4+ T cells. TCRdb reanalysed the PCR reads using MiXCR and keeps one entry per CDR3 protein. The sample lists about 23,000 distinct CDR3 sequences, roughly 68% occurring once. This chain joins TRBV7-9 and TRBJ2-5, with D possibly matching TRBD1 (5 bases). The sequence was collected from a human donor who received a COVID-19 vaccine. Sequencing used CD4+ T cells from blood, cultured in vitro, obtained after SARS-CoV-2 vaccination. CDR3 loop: CASSLSGRETQYF. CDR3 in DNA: TGTGCCAGCAGCTTATCAGGGCGCGAGACCCAGTACTTC.